The 4 T cell receptor beta chains reported below all come from one sample, sequenced in a study of OX40 agonist ivuxolimab in advanced cancers. Sequencing was performed with immunoSEQ multiplex PCR; in TCRdb, only in-frame clones are kept and a portion is missing. Of around 25,000 clones listed, around 73% were seen once; the top ten hold under 1.5%. Sequencing was performed on CD4+ or CD8+ T cells sorted from blood, taken in a trial of the OX40 agonist ivuxolimab. The receptor set was obtained from an adult with an advanced solid tumor such as melanoma, head and neck, liver or kidney cancer.

The chain recombines TRBV11-2 with TRBJ2-2; the match to TRBD1 covers 7 bases. There are 15 residues in the CDR3. Germline CDR1 SGHAT, CDR2 FQNNGV. After removal of 3 bases from V and 0 bases from J, the junction contained 1 base not matched to a gene. DNA of the CDR3: TGTGCCAGCAGCTTGACAGGGTCGAACACCGGGGAGCTGTTTTTT. It translates to CASSLTGSNTGELFF.

The chain carries TRBV9 and TRBJ2-3; D is possibly TRBD1 (7 bases). This CDR3 region has 16 residues. CDR1 is SGDLS, CDR2 YYNGEE, per germline. V was clipped by 2 bases and J by 0 bases, with 13 bases between them. The CDR3 region is CASSVEGQRSTDTQYF. For the CDR3, the DNA is TGTGCCAGCAGCGTGGAGGGACAGAGAAGCACAGATACGCAGTATTTT.

The J gene is TRBJ1-6, the V gene TRBV5-1, with 8 nucleotides matching TRBD1. CDR3 size: 16 residues. Per the germline V gene, CDR1 is SGHRS and CDR2 is YFSETQ. V lost 1 base, J lost 5 bases, and 5 bases stayed unmatched. CDR3: CASSLNAGGHNSPLHF. As DNA, the CDR3 is TGCGCCAGCAGCTTGAACGCAGGGGGCCATAATTCACCCCTCCACTTT.

The chain recombines TRBV10-3 with TRBJ2-5; TRBD1 aligns across 7 bases. Germline V CDR1 and CDR2: ENHRY, SYGVKD. The CDR3 sequence is 13 residues long. The V gene end was trimmed by 11 bases and the J gene end by 5 bases; junction bases not matched to a gene: 11. Here the CDR3 DNA reads TGTGCCGCCGCCGGGACAGAAGGCGAGACCCAGTACTTC. This translates into CAAAGTEGETQYF.